Given below is one T cell receptor (beta chain) in context. Only in-frame clones appear in the TCRdb table, and some are missing; sequencing was by immunoSEQ multiplex PCR. The profile covers more than 400,000 clones, with 90% appearing a single time and 0.6% taken by the ten largest. The data were obtained in a study of blood T cell repertoires in COVID-19. The germline V gene encodes CDR1 MDHEN and CDR2 SYDVKM. The V and J ends lost 6 bases and 0 bases respectively, with 18 bases between them. The CDR3 spans 17 residues. This receptor was identified in a man between 18 and 29 years old who had recovered from COVID-19. Sequenced material: PBMCs or T cells enriched from blood (not recorded which). This rearrangement joins TRBV28 to TRBJ2-1, with D possibly matching TRBD2 (5 bases). The CDR3 protein is CASSFYGLPSSYNEQFF. The CDR3 nucleotides read TGTGCCAGCAGCTTTTACGGACTCCCGAGCTCCTACAATGAGCAGTTCTTC.